This note documents a single T cell receptor (beta chain) sequence. Its antigen is still unknown. Base qualities are missing; no much larger clone stands one base away. The immunoSEQ Assay, a bias-controlled multiplex PCR, was used to amplify TCRbeta CDR3 regions from genomic DNA. The study's own analysis went as follows. The number of nucleated cells in each sample was estimated by amplification of reference gene primers within the assay. To quantify the absolute abundance of each unique TCRbeta CDR3 rearrangement, sequence reads were collapsed and filtered. Productive Simpson clonality was computed per sample as the square root of Simpson's diversity index over productive rearrangements. TCRdb provides this immuneACCESS table in a form limited to in-frame rearrangements. Some clones are lacking; in checked studies, under half of them reflect an unresolved V gene, and why the rest are absent is not known. V, J and clone size are those of that table, while D and trimming were read from the DNA. For this sample the table gives tens of thousands of clones, of which about 88% were detected only once. The ten largest clones capture around 4.6% of the sample.

This sample was included in a study of blood T cell repertoires in COVID-19 (dated by TCRdb to 2019 to 2021). Context from the whole study: The collaborator samples originated in the United States, Italy and Spain and spanned the acute and convalescent phases of COVID-19. The prospective study material was composed of cDNA or gDNA derived from T cells, B-cell-depleted T cells, or PBMCs. Deeply sampled blood TCRbeta repertoires from subjects exposed to, actively infected with, or recovered from COVID-19 were included in the dataset. The repertoires were made available in a free public database intended to serve as a resource for research on the immune response to SARS-CoV-2. The samples were drawn from the first 160 participants of the ongoing ImmuneRACE study and from 1,254 subjects provided by 6 global collaborators. The sample metadata nearly always contained a de-identified subject ID, COVID-19 status, age in years and sex. HLA class I and class II types, where available, came from metadata supplied by the sample provider rather than from assay-based typing.

Broad study findings and their caveats: Clinical and demographic metadata were provided uncurated, with the amount varying by source and participant.

Each collaborating institution followed its own protocols to collect whole blood in K2EDTA tubes. For TCRbeta analysis, collaborators shipped samples in one of three forms: frozen whole blood, isolated PBMCs, or DNA extracted from either of those sample types. Compared with germline, V lacks 4 bases and J lacks 6 bases; bases without a gene match: 5. CDR3 length: 14 amino acids, cysteine to phenylalanine. Only CDR3 DNA is held: 42 bases, read in frame from base 1. CDR1 LNHDA and CDR2 SQIVND are derived from the germline V gene (reference sequence). The receptor's source is a human donor in a cohort sampled during active COVID-19. Sequenced: peripheral blood. The chain is made from TRBV19 and TRBJ2-1; TRBD2 agrees with 8 junctional bases. The CDR3 in this case is CASSSGRSVNEQFF. The nucleotides are TGTGCCAGTAGTAGCGGGAGGTCGGTCAATGAGCAGTTCTTC.